A selection of T cell receptor beta chains follows, all from one sample in a study of blood T cells in healthy people across ages. MiXCR, applied by TCRdb to the 5' RACE reads, yields one record per CDR3 protein. The sample carries over 950,000 distinct CDR3 sequences, around two fifths recorded once. What was sequenced was blood. The receptors here all came from a man between 18 and 29 years old in good health. The CDR3 runs from the conserved cysteine through the conserved F or W. A D gene is named only where the DNA matches it firmly. Expanded clones get a size class; other rows say once, few or many, or leave the size out.

.	TRBJ1-1	14	TRBV15	.	CATSRGSADTEAFF	TGTGCCACCAGCAGAGGTTCAGCGGACACTGAAGCTTTCTTT
TRBD2	TRBJ2-3	18	TRBV12-3/TRBV12-4	once	CASSLAGTSGGFTDTQYF	TGTGCCAGCAGTTTAGCGGGGACTAGCGGGGGGTTCACAGATACGCAGTATTTT
.	TRBJ1-1	13	TRBV20-1	.	CSARDQMNTEAFF	TGCAGTGCTAGAGATCAGATGAACACTGAAGCTTTCTTT
.	TRBJ2-2	15	TRBV5-1	once	CAGSFVGALTGELFF	TGCGCCGGCAGCTTTGTAGGGGCCCTCACCGGGGAGCTGTTTTTT
.	TRBJ1-6	15	TRBV20-1	few	CSARAGISYNSPLHF	TGCAGTGCTAGGGCTGGTATCTCCTATAATTCACCCCTCCACTTT
.	TRBJ1-1	12	TRBV20-1	.	CSARARGHQAFF	TGCAGTGCTAGAGCTCGGGGACATCAAGCTTTCTTT
TRBD1	TRBJ2-7	14	TRBV20-1	once	CSARGGDRPDEQYF	TGCAGTGCTAGAGGAGGGGACAGGCCGGACGAGCAGTACTTC
.	TRBJ1-1	16	TRBV20-1	.	CSARDRMGVGNTEAFF	TGCAGTGCTAGAGATCGAATGGGGGTGGGGAACACTGAAGCTTTCTTT
.	TRBJ2-5	13	TRBV28	few	CASSLRTAETQYF	TGTGCCAGCAGTTTAAGGACTGCGGAGACCCAGTACTTC
.	TRBJ1-3	15	TRBV28	.	CASRPRGEPGNTIYF	TGTGCCAGCAGACCGCGGGGCGAGCCTGGAAACACCATATATTTT
.	TRBJ1-2	14	TRBV10-3	few	CAITEDRSVWGYTF	TGTGCCATCACCGAAGACAGGTCCGTCTGGGGCTACACCTTC
.	TRBJ1-2	18	TRBV6-1	.	CASSEDVGAASLGFGYTF	TGTGCCAGCAGTGAAGACGTCGGGGCAGCCAGTCTCGGCTTTGGCTACACCTTC
.	TRBJ2-7	18	TRBV3-1	.	CASSQDAMPGTARYEQYF	TGTGCCAGCAGCCAAGATGCCATGCCGGGAACAGCGCGCTACGAGCAGTACTTC
.	TRBJ1-1	12	TRBV7-9	.	CASQSLSTEAFF	TGTGCCAGTCAGTCCTTGAGCACTGAAGCTTTCTTT
.	TRBJ2-2	15	TRBV7-2	few	CASTLVNTNTGELFF	TGTGCCAGCACCTTGGTCAATACGAACACCGGGGAGCTGTTTTTT
TRBD1	TRBJ1-2	15	TRBV15	few	CATSRDRGLNYGYTF	TGTGCCACCAGCAGAGACAGGGGGCTGAACTATGGCTACACCTTC
.	TRBJ1-1	11	TRBV12-3/TRBV12-4	once	CASSVFSEAFF	TGTGCCAGCAGTGTGTTCTCTGAAGCTTTCTTT
TRBD2	TRBJ2-5	15	TRBV12-3/TRBV12-4	.	CASSVASGGRETQYF	TGTGCCAGCTCGGTGGCGAGCGGGGGTCGGGAGACCCAGTACTTC
.	TRBJ1-2	14	TRBV10-3	.	CATGPGLTNYGYTF	TGTGCCACTGGCCCGGGGCTTACTAACTATGGCTACACCTTC
.	TRBJ2-3	15	TRBV18	few	CASSPLLAGEDTQYF	TGTGCCAGCTCACCATTACTGGCAGGCGAAGATACGCAGTATTTT
TRBD1	TRBJ1-2	16	TRBV5-1	.	CASSSAGTGLADGYTF	TGCGCCAGCAGCTCCGCCGGGACAGGGTTGGCGGATGGCTACACCTTC
.	TRBJ2-7	15	TRBV6-2/TRBV6-3	.	CASTPHSTATYEQYF	TGTGCCAGCACTCCACACAGCACAGCAACCTACGAGCAGTACTTC
.	TRBJ1-2	15	TRBV4-2	few	CASSQEGGLGYGYTF	TGTGCCAGCAGCCAAGAAGGGGGGCTGGGGTATGGCTACACCTTC
.	TRBJ1-4	16	TRBV4-1	.	CASSLEPGRKNEKLFF	TGCGCCAGCAGCCTTGAACCGGGACGGAAGAATGAAAAACTGTTTTTT